This T cell receptor (beta chain) was captured in a study of T cells in localized non-small cell lung cancer. Details on this clone: As yet, its antigen is unknown.

Profiling relied on immunoSEQ multiplex PCR, and the TCRdb table lists in-frame clones only, not all of them. The data show about 11,000 clones, with about 70% seen just once and roughly a third held by the top ten. This CDR3 is built from 12 residues. From germline, CDR1 is LGHNA and CDR2 YSLEER. The germline V and J ends were trimmed by 0 bases and 13 bases, with 12 bases remaining between them. General study findings and limits: Measurement of T cell clonality placed uninvolved adjacent lung highest, above the level in tumor. Owing to sequencing of a solitary tumor region, heterogeneity cannot be discounted. In adjacent lung appeared a median around 59 of the top 100 tumor clones.

This receptor was identified in a male donor older than 55 with stage I lung adenocarcinoma. The sample in question was peripheral blood, obtained before any cancer treatment. J is TRBJ1-2 and V is TRBV4-3, with D uncertain. The CDR3 region is CASSQDLGFLTF. CDR3 bases: TGCGCCAGCAGCCAAGATCTCGGGTTCCTCACCTTC.